The 27 T cell receptor beta chains in this list originate from one sample, sequenced in a study of blood T cell repertoires in COVID-19 (dated by TCRdb to about 2020). Libraries were prepared through the immunoSEQ multiplex PCR assay. What TCRdb holds here is the immuneACCESS table cut down to in-frame rearrangements. Part of the clones is not present; checked against another copy, under half of the missing clones reflect an unresolved V gene, and the others are unexplained. This sample comprises under 200,000 clones, around 80% of them detected only once. About 10% of the sample is held by the ten biggest clonotypes. The sequenced sample was peripheral blood. The receptors derive from a woman aged 80 or over with active or convalescent COVID-19.

The rearrangement joins TRBV5-6 to TRBJ2-1, with 7 bases identical to TRBD2. CDR1 SGHDT and CDR2 YYEEEE come from the germline V gene. The CDR3 extends over 17 amino acids. V dropped 4 bases and J dropped 6; count of bases not matched to a gene: 16. The CDR3 nucleotides read TGTGCCAGCAGCCTTTGGATTTCCCGGGACTACTCCAATGAGCAGTTCTTC. This gives the protein CASSLWISRDYSNEQFF.

This chain joins TRBV20-1 and TRBJ2-5; 10 nucleotides align to TRBD2. The CDR3 loop spans 14 amino acids. Trimming cost V 3 bases and J 5 bases; bases outside gene matches: 6. Germline V gene sequence: CDR1 DFQATT, CDR2 SNEGSKA (reference sequence). This chain's CDR3 is CSASPAGGQETQYF. The CDR3 region has the DNA TGCAGTGCTAGTCCAGCGGGGGGGCAGGAGACCCAGTACTTC.

The chain has TRBV3-1 (or the pseudogene TRBV3-2) and TRBJ1-4; a weak D match, TRBD1 (6 bases). Trimming took off 4 bases at V and 0 bases at J, with 15 bases between the two ends. The CDR3 consists of 17 residues. Germline values: CDR1 LGHDT, CDR2 YNNKEL (reference sequence). The CDR3 protein is CASSRSTGDATNEKLFF. The CDR3 DNA sequence: TGTGCCAGCAGCCGATCGACAGGCGACGCAACTAATGAAAAACTGTTTTTT.

The rearrangement links TRBV5-1 to TRBJ1-4; no clear D gene. The CDR3 runs to 17 residues. Germline CDR1 reads SGHRS; CDR2 reads YFSETQ. Trimming cost V 0 bases and J 2 bases, with 14 bases left between them. The CDR3 region has the DNA TGCGCCAGCAGCTTGGGTTCCGGTATTTACACTAATGAAAAACTGTTTTTT. It specifies CASSLGSGIYTNEKLFF.

The V gene is TRBV12-3 or TRBV12-4, the J gene TRBJ2-1; D is unresolved. Trimming removed 10 bases from V and 4 bases from J, with 14 bases in between. This CDR3 comprises 13 residues. CDR3 amino acids: CATSWADYNEQFF. CDR3 coding DNA: TGTGCCACCTCGTGGGCAGATTACAATGAGCAGTTCTTC.

The rearrangement uses TRBV1 and TRBJ1-6; the table assigns TRBD1, which was not confirmed against the DNA. TRBV1 is a pseudogene locus. The CDR3 loop spans 16 amino acids. CDR3: CTSSQGKGAYNSPLHF. The CDR3 region has the DNA TGCACCAGCAGCCAGGGGAAAGGGGCATATAATTCACCCCTCCACTTT.

The chain couples TRBV5-5 to TRBJ1-2; perhaps TRBD1 as D (5 bases). This CDR3 contains 13 residues. Trimming took off 0 bases at V and 3 bases at J, with 6 bases between the two ends. CDR1 and CDR2 from the germline V gene are SGHKS and YYEKEE (reference sequence). CDR3 sequence (DNA): TGTGCCAGCAGCTTGGCGGGGGACTATGGCTACACCTTC. It yields the protein CASSLAGDYGYTF.

V is TRBV6-1 and J is TRBJ1-6, with D possibly TRBD1 on 6 matching bases. The V and J ends lost 2 bases and 10 bases respectively, with 15 bases between them. The CDR3 extends over 15 amino acids. Germline assignment: CDR1 MNHNS and CDR2 SASEGT. Written as DNA, the CDR3 is TGTGCCAGCAGTGAAAAGCTCAGGGGTAGCTCACCCCTCCACTTT. This gives the protein CASSEKLRGSSPLHF.

This clone came up a few times. CDR3 region: CASSDNDRGYTEAFF. The CDR3 nucleotides read TGTGCCAGCAGCGATAACGACAGGGGATACACTGAAGCTTTCTTT. V gene TRBV5-4 combines with J gene TRBJ1-1; TRBD1 aligns across 8 bases. CDR1 SGHNT and CDR2 YYREEE come from the germline V gene (reference sequence). V lost 4 bases, J lost 3 bases, and 8 bases stayed unmatched. The CDR3 is 15 residues long. Complete variable domain (other parts from reference TRBV5-4 and TRBJ1-1): ETGVTQSPTHLIKTRGQQVTLRCSSQSGHNTVSWYQQALGQGPQFIFQYYREEENGRGNFPPRFSGLQFPNYSSELNVNALELDDSALYLCASSDNDRGYTEAFFGQGTRLTVV.

J is TRBJ1-3 and V is TRBV6-5; 8 bases match TRBD1. Germline loops: CDR1 MNHEY, CDR2 SVGAGI. V gave up 7 bases and J gave up 2 bases; unmatched junction bases: 7. The CDR3 spans 15 residues. The CDR3 is CASTLGRGPGNTIYF. Here the CDR3 DNA reads TGTGCCAGCACCTTAGGCAGGGGGCCTGGAAACACCATATATTTT.

The V and J genes are TRBV6-5 and TRBJ2-1; maybe TRBD2 (5 bases). The CDR3 contains 14 residues. Trimming cost V 4 bases and J 2 bases, with 9 bases left between them. CDR1 and CDR2 from the germline V gene are MNHEY and SVGAGI. CDR3 nucleotides: TGTGCCAGCAGTTCTAGCTCAACCTACAATGAGCAGTTCTTC. It encodes CASSSSSTYNEQFF.

This clone was seen more than once but under ten times. J is TRBJ2-7 and V is TRBV7-2, with no clear D. The CDR3 spans 15 residues. Deletions cut 1 base from V and 4 bases from J, with 14 bases between. Germline V gene data show CDR1 as SGHTA and CDR2 as FQGNSA. Written as DNA, the CDR3 is TGTGCCAGCAGCTTAGAACCCGGAGATCGATACGAGCAGTACTTC. It yields the protein CASSLEPGDRYEQYF.

The chain has TRBV20-1 and TRBJ2-7; 9 bases agree with TRBD1. The CDR3 consists of 14 residues. V lost 3 bases and J lost 0; bases outside the gene matches: 3. Germline V gene data show CDR1 as DFQATT and CDR2 as SNEGSKA (reference sequence). CDR3 DNA sequence: TGCAGTGCTAGTGGACAGGGGCGCTCCTACGAGCAGTACTTC. This sequence encodes CSASGQGRSYEQYF.

This chain uses TRBV19 with TRBJ1-3; TRBD1 might be the D (5 bases). Germline assignment: CDR1 LNHDA and CDR2 SQIVND (reference sequence). The CDR3 sequence is 15 residues long. The ends were cut back, 3 bases at V and 1 base at J, with 10 bases in the middle. CDR3 DNA sequence: TGTGCCAGTAGTATTGAGGGGACTTCTGGAAACACCATATATTTT. Encoded protein: CASSIEGTSGNTIYF.

J is TRBJ1-1 and V is TRBV19; a possible D gene is TRBD1 (6 bases). Trimming pared 6 bases from V and 3 bases from J, leaving 14 bases between. The CDR3 runs 14 residues. Germline V gives CDR1 LNHDA, CDR2 SQIVND (reference sequence). CDR3 residues: CASRRTEGHTEAFF. The DNA for the CDR3 is TGTGCCAGTAGACGGACAGAGGGCCACACTGAAGCTTTCTTT.

The V and J genes are TRBV7-3 and TRBJ1-2; 8 bases match TRBD1. The trim removed 1 base at V and 6 bases at J, leaving 13 bases unmatched. The CDR3 totals 17 residues. Germline CDR1 reads SGHTA; CDR2 reads FQGTGA. The CDR3 bases are TGTGCCAGCAGCTTAAACGCACCCGACAGGGGAGCGAATGGCTACACCTTC. It yields the protein CASSLNAPDRGANGYTF.

The chain links TRBV10-3 to TRBJ1-5; tentatively, D is TRBD1 (5 bases). The CDR3 contains 13 residues. CDR1 is ENHRY, CDR2 SYGVKD, per germline. V was cut by 11 bases and J by 6 bases, with 17 bases left in between. The CDR3: CAAGGTQAQPQHF. The CDR3 coding sequence is TGTGCCGCCGGGGGGACCCAGGCTCAGCCCCAGCATTTT.

The DNA for the CDR3 is TGTGCCAGCAGCCCTATGACAGGTAATGAGCAGTTCTTC. It encodes CASSPMTGNEQFF. The chain employs TRBV5-4 and TRBJ2-1; tentatively, D is TRBD1 (6 bases). CDR1 and CDR2 from the germline V gene are SGHNT and YYREEE (reference sequence). V was pared by 4 bases and J by 7 bases, with 12 bases between. The CDR3 extends over 13 amino acids.

The chain joins TRBV18 to TRBJ1-2; D uncertain. Trimming shortened V by 0 bases and J by 8 bases, and 10 bases separated the two germline ends. CDR1 and CDR2 (germline): KGHSH, LQKENI. The CDR3 is made up of 13 amino acids. CDR3 protein: CASSPPAEEGYTF. CDR3 in DNA: TGTGCCAGCTCACCACCGGCAGAGGAAGGCTACACCTTC.

This clone was counted between two and nine times. Other DNA sequences of this sample code for an identical CDR3. The gene calls are TRBV5-1 and TRBJ1-1; weak D call: TRBD1 (5 bases). CDR1 SGHRS and CDR2 YFSETQ come from the germline V gene. The ends were cut back, 0 bases at V and 5 bases at J, with 11 bases in the middle. The CDR3 is 14 residues long. The CDR3 region is CASSLAQGKTEAFF. CDR3 in DNA: TGCGCCAGCAGCTTGGCTCAGGGTAAGACTGAAGCTTTCTTT. The full variable domain, with the rest looked up from reference TRBV5-1 and TRBJ1-1, is KAGVTQTPRYLIKTRGQQVTLSCSPISGHRSVSWYQQTPGQGLQFLFEYFSETQRNKGNFPGRFSGRQFSNSRSEMNVSTLELGDSALYLCASSLAQGKTEAFFGQGTRLTVV.

This rearrangement joins TRBV6-2 or TRBV6-3 to TRBJ2-7, with D hard to call. The CDR3 runs to 18 residues. V was clipped by 0 bases and J by 3 bases, with 21 bases between them. Germline V lookup: CDR1 MNHEY, CDR2 SVGEGT. As DNA, the CDR3 is TGTGCCAGCAGTTACTCGTTTTCAGATGTGGGCAGTTTCTACGAGCAGTACTTC. It encodes CASSYSFSDVGSFYEQYF.

The genes are TRBV30 and TRBJ1-6; perhaps TRBD1 as D (5 bases). Germline assignment: CDR1 GTSNPN and CDR2 SVGIG (reference sequence). The CDR3 runs 16 residues. Trimming removed 3 bases from V and 9 bases from J, with 21 bases in between. CDR3 amino acids: CAWSRQWAGRGSPLHF. For the CDR3, the DNA is TGTGCCTGGAGCCGACAATGGGCAGGGCGCGGTTCACCCCTCCACTTT.

This chain links TRBV6-5 with TRBJ1-1; tentatively, D is TRBD1 (6 bases). Trimming cost V 6 bases and J 4 bases, with 15 bases left between them. CDR1 and CDR2 (germline): MNHEY, SVGAGI. CDR3 size: 14 residues. CDR3 DNA: TGTGCCAGCAGCCAACAGGGATCGGGCACTGAAGCTTTCTTT. It specifies CASSQQGSGTEAFF.

This chain joins TRBV25-1 and TRBJ2-7; 10 positions match TRBD1. This CDR3 comprises 13 residues. V shed 10 bases, J shed 4 bases, and the junction held 7 bases outside the gene matches. Germline assignment: CDR1 MGHDK and CDR2 SYGVNS. CDR3 sequence reads: CATDGTGAYEQYF. DNA of the CDR3: TGTGCCACCGACGGGACAGGGGCTTACGAGCAGTACTTC.

The chain joins TRBV6-4 to TRBJ2-1, with 9 bases aligning to TRBD2. This CDR3 comprises 16 residues. V shed 6 bases, J shed 3 bases, and the junction held 9 bases outside the gene matches. Germline V gene data show CDR1 as MRHNA and CDR2 as SNTAGT. The CDR3 DNA follows: TGTGCCAGCAGCGCCCTAGGAGCGGGGGGCTACAATGAGCAGTTCTTC. Translating gives CASSALGAGGYNEQFF.

This chain links TRBV19 with TRBJ2-2; 9 bases match TRBD2. Germline values: CDR1 LNHDA, CDR2 SQIVND (reference sequence). The CDR3 is 16 amino acids. Germline trimming cut 5 bases from V and 7 bases from J; bases unmatched to any gene: 11. As DNA, the CDR3 is TGTGCCAGTAGTTCCAGCGGGGGGAGCAGAGTCGGGGAGCTGTTTTTT. Its protein product is CASSSSGGSRVGELFF.

The chain is built from TRBV7-9 and TRBJ1-6; D might be TRBD1 (6 bases). The germline CDR1 and CDR2 sequences are SEHNR and FQNEAQ (reference sequence). V lost 1 base and J lost 0, with 16 bases in between. CDR3 length: 19 residues. The DNA for the CDR3 is TGTGCCAGCAGCTTAGAGGACAGTAGGACAAACTCCTATAATTCACCCCTCCACTTT. This translates into CASSLEDSRTNSYNSPLHF.